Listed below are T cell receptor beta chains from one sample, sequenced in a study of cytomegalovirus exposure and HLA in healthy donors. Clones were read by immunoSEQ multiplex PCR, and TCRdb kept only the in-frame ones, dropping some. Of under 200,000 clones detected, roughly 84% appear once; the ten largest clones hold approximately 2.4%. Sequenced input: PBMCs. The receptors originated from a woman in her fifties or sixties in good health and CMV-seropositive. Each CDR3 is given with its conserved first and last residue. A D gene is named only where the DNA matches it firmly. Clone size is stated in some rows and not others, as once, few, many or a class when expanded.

CASSSTGDLWYGYTF	TGCGCCAGCAGCTCAACAGGGGATCTTTGGTATGGCTACACCTTC	TRBV5-1	TRBJ1-2	TRBD1	15	few
CASSETSGATDTQYF	TGTGCCAGCAGTGAGACTAGCGGAGCCACAGATACGCAGTATTTT	TRBV6-1	TRBJ2-3	TRBD2	15	.
CASNPSHSTDTQYF	TGTGCCAGCAACCCAAGTCACTCAACAGATACGCAGTATTTT	TRBV4-2	TRBJ2-3	.	14	.
CASSLELGLNYGYTF	TGTGCCAGCAGCTTGGAATTGGGGCTTAACTATGGCTACACCTTC	TRBV5-6	TRBJ1-2	.	15	.
CASSDGGAGYNEQFF	TGTGCCAGCAGTGACGGGGGGGCCGGATACAATGAGCAGTTCTTC	TRBV10-3	TRBJ2-1	TRBD2	15	.
CSVESLGHEQFF	TGCAGCGTTGAATCTCTGGGCCATGAGCAGTTCTTC	TRBV29-1	TRBJ2-1	.	12	once
CASSRTYTDTQYF	TGTGCCAGCAGTAGGACATACACAGATACGCAGTATTTT	TRBV6-4	TRBJ2-3	.	13	few
CASSLVRGGRGNTIYF	TGTGCCAGCAGCTTAGTGCGAGGGGGAAGAGGAAACACCATATATTTT	TRBV7-2	TRBJ1-3	.	16	.
CASSSPRDLNTGELFF	TGTGCCAGTAGCTCCCCCAGGGATCTGAACACCGGGGAGCTGTTTTTT	TRBV19	TRBJ2-2	.	16	.
CASSQDGRRNYNSPLHF	TGTGCCAGCAGCCAAGATGGCAGGAGGAACTATAATTCACCCCTCCACTTT	TRBV4-2	TRBJ1-6	.	17	.
CASSRTIPGIDEQFF	TGCGCCAGCAGCCGGACTATTCCGGGCATCGATGAGCAGTTCTTC	TRBV5-1	TRBJ2-1	.	15	.
CASSLASGGIPIAKNIQYF	TGTGCCAGCAGCTTGGCGTCAGGGGGGATCCCCATAGCCAAAAACATTCAGTACTTC	TRBV7-9	TRBJ2-4	.	19	.
CASSPQGPSGGWDEQFF	TGCGCCAGCAGCCCTCAGGGACCTAGCGGGGGGTGGGATGAGCAGTTCTTC	TRBV5-1	TRBJ2-1	TRBD2	17	few
CASSRQVVDTQYF	TGTGCCAGCAGTCGTCAGGTCGTGGATACGCAGTATTTT	TRBV27	TRBJ2-3	.	13	.
CASSESGNQPQHF	TGTGCCAGCAGTGAATCAGGAAATCAGCCCCAGCATTTT	TRBV6-1	TRBJ1-5	.	13	few
CASSPGTPGFNEQFF	TGTGCCAGCAGCCCCGGGACTCCGGGATTCAATGAGCAGTTCTTC	TRBV7-8	TRBJ2-1	.	15	.
CASSTSGSTDTQYF	TGTGCCAGCAGCACTAGCGGGAGCACAGATACGCAGTATTTT	TRBV6-1	TRBJ2-3	TRBD2	14	.
CASSRELGGSNQPQHF	TGCGCCAGCAGCCGGGAGCTGGGGGGTAGCAATCAGCCCCAGCATTTT	TRBV4-3	TRBJ1-5	.	16	.
CASSFRDRVHEQYF	TGTGCCAGCAGCTTTCGGGACAGGGTGCACGAGCAGTACTTC	TRBV7-2	TRBJ2-7	TRBD1	14	.
CASSYTSNSGNTIYF	TGTGCCAGCAGTTACACAAGTAACTCTGGAAACACCATATATTTT	TRBV6-5	TRBJ1-3	.	15	.